This T cell receptor beta chain was observed in a study of T-cell memory formation after mild COVID-19. From the 5' RACE reads, TCRdb called clonotypes with MiXCR, one entry per CDR3 protein. The sample holds roughly 86,000 distinct CDR3 sequences; roughly 16% are singletons and the top ten take under 45%. The CDR3 extends over 13 amino acids. Trimming shortened V by 5 bases and J by 7 bases, and 15 bases separated the two germline ends. The germline V gene has CDR1 MNHEY and CDR2 SMNVEV (reference sequence). In this sample, this clonotype turned up many times. The chain combines TRBV27 with TRBJ2-7; the D gene could be TRBD1 or TRBD2 (6 bases each). The TCR was taken from a man younger than 35 who had mild COVID-19 (a few samples of this study predate the infection). Cell type and time point are not known. The specimen sequenced was PBMCs or a T cell subset sorted from them (not recorded which). This chain's CDR3 is CASSGRGGLEQYV. The CDR3 DNA reads as TGTGCCAGCAGTGGGAGAGGGGGGTTGGAGCAGTACGTC.